These T cell receptor beta chains were read from a single sample in a study of OX40 agonist ivuxolimab in advanced cancers. The repertoire was sequenced with immunoSEQ multiplex PCR; TCRdb's copy has only in-frame clones and lacks some. Of some 77,000 clones listed, around 83% are singletons. The sample in question was CD4+ or CD8+ T cells sorted from blood, obtained in a trial of the OX40 agonist ivuxolimab. The receptors were sampled from an adult with an advanced solid tumor such as melanoma, head and neck, liver or kidney cancer. The CDR3 runs from the conserved cysteine through the conserved F or W. D genes are given only for firm matches. A clone size is listed for some rows: how often the clone was seen (once, few, many), or a class if it is expanded.

v_gene	j_gene	abundance	d_gene	CDR3nt	CDR3aa
TRBV5-6	TRBJ2-5	-	-	TGTGCCAGCAGCTTGGGCGGGACTTTGTACCAAGAGACCCAGTACTTC	CASSLGGTLYQETQYF
TRBV6-5	TRBJ2-7	once	-	TGTGCCAGCAGCGACGGTTACGAGCAGTACTTC	CASSDGYEQYF
TRBV7-3	TRBJ2-5	few	-	TGTGCCAGCAGCTTAAATAGCCAAGAGACCCAGTACTTC	CASSLNSQETQYF
TRBV7-8	TRBJ2-7	-	-	TGTGCCAGCAGCTTAGCGCTTGGGTTACCGAAAGCCGGAGAGCAGTACTTC	CASSLALGLPKAGEQYF
TRBV2	TRBJ1-3	-	-	TGTGCCAGCCTTATGGGTGGGACCGGAAACACCATATATTTT	CASLMGGTGNTIYF
TRBV5-6	TRBJ2-1	few	-	TGTGCCAGCAGCTTGGAGATCGGGCTTCCCAATGAGCAGTTCTTC	CASSLEIGLPNEQFF
TRBV19	TRBJ1-2	-	TRBD1	TGTGCCAGTAGTATGGTACAGGGGTACTATGGCTACACCTTC	CASSMVQGYYGYTF
TRBV7-9	TRBJ1-4	few	-	TGTGCCAGCAGCCCCATCGGGGGGGTTGGTGAAAAACTGTTTTTT	CASSPIGGVGEKLFF
TRBV5-4	TRBJ1-5	-	TRBD1	TGTGCCAGCAGCTCTTACAGGGGACCCCAGCATTTT	CASSSYRGPQHF
TRBV30	TRBJ2-7	-	TRBD2	TGTGCCTGGACGAAAGGAGCGGGGGGTGGCTACGAGCAGTACTTC	CAWTKGAGGGYEQYF
TRBV11-2	TRBJ1-3	-	TRBD1	TGTGCCAGCAGCAATCGGGACAGCTCTGGAAACACCATATATTTT	CASSNRDSSGNTIYF
TRBV30	TRBJ1-3	-	-	TGTGCCTGGAACCCGTCCGGGACCCGGCCAGGAAACACCATATATTTT	CAWNPSGTRPGNTIYF
TRBV5-1	TRBJ1-2	few	-	TGCGCCAGCAGCTGGACGGACAACTATGGCTACACCTTC	CASSWTDNYGYTF
TRBV28	TRBJ2-1	few	TRBD1	TGTGCCAGCAGTTTAGGGACCGGGACAGGTCAAAATGAGCAGTTCTTC	CASSLGTGTGQNEQFF
TRBV7-2	TRBJ2-7	-	-	TGTGCCAGCAGCTTAGCGCGCTCCTACGAGCAGTACTTC	CASSLARSYEQYF
TRBV6-1	TRBJ1-2	-	TRBD1	TGTGCCAGCAGTGAAACCCCGGGACAGAAAAACTATGGCTACACCTTC	CASSETPGQKNYGYTF
TRBV6-5	TRBJ2-7	-	-	TGTGCCAGCAGGTCGACAGGTTCCTCCTCGTACTTC	CASRSTGSSSYF
TRBV28	TRBJ1-5	few	-	TGTGCCAGCAGCTACAGGGAGATACGGTACCATGGCAATCAGCCCCAGCATTTT	CASSYREIRYHGNQPQHF
TRBV5-1	TRBJ1-2	-	-	TGCGCCAGCAGCGCCCCGGGACAAAGAGCTAACTATGGCTACACCTTC	CASSAPGQRANYGYTF
TRBV5-3	TRBJ1-4	-	-	TGTGCCAGAAGCTTGGCGGGGCCGAATGAAAAACTGTTTTTT	CARSLAGPNEKLFF
TRBV19	TRBJ1-1	once	TRBD1	TGTGCCAGTAGTGTCACTCCAGGGGGCACTGAAGCTTTCTTT	CASSVTPGGTEAFF
TRBV19	TRBJ2-6	-	-	TGTGCCAGTAGTATGGGCAGCTCTGGGGCCAACGTCCTGACTTTC	CASSMGSSGANVLTF